A selection of T cell receptor beta chains follows, all from one sample in a study of spatial heterogeneity in lung cancer. From the 5' RACE reads, TCRdb called clonotypes with MiXCR, one entry per CDR3 protein. The profile covers tens of thousands of distinct CDR3 sequences, with about 14% appearing a single time and 7.2% taken by the ten largest. The specimen comprised PBMCs, sampled at surgery. The receptors shown here come from a male donor with early-stage non-small cell lung cancer. CDR3s include the opening cysteine and the closing phenylalanine or tryptophan. The D gene is left open where the match is weak. Not every row has a clone size; where given, it reads once, few, many or a size class.

v_gene	d_gene	abundance	j_gene	CDR3nt	CDR3aa
TRBV3-1	-	-	TRBJ1-1	TGTGCCAGCAGCCAATCCCCGGGACATATGAACACTGAAGCTTTCTTT	CASSQSPGHMNTEAFF
TRBV20-1	-	few	TRBJ2-3	TGCAGTGCTGGGCGGAGCACAGATACGCAGTATTTT	CSAGRSTDTQYF
TRBV6-6	-	-	TRBJ1-3	TGTGCCACCGTCAGTACTCCTGGAAACACCATATATTTT	CATVSTPGNTIYF
TRBV5-4	TRBD1	many	TRBJ2-1	TGTGCCAGCAGCTACGGACAGGGGATTTACAATGAGCAGTTCTTC	CASSYGQGIYNEQFF
TRBV6-6	TRBD2	few	TRBJ2-1	TGTGCCAGCAGTTCTAGGGGGACTAGCGGGACCAGCTCCTACAATGAGCAGTTCTTC	CASSSRGTSGTSSYNEQFF
TRBV15	TRBD1	-	TRBJ1-4	TGTGCCACCAGCAAAACCGGGACAGGGGTTGAAAAACTGTTTTTT	CATSKTGTGVEKLFF
TRBV2	TRBD2	few	TRBJ2-7	TGTGCCAGCAGAGACGGACTAGCGGAGCAGTACTTC	CASRDGLAEQYF
TRBV5-1	-	many	TRBJ2-1	TGCGCCAGCGGAAGCGGAGAGCAGTTCTTC	CASGSGEQFF
TRBV6-2/TRBV6-3	-	many	TRBJ2-1	TGTGCCAGCCACCAAGGGGGAATGGGTAGTGAGCAGTTCTTC	CASHQGGMGSEQFF
TRBV18	-	many	TRBJ1-1	TGTGCCAGCTCACCCATACTATGGACAGTCCCAAACACTGAAGCTTTCTTT	CASSPILWTVPNTEAFF
TRBV2	-	few	TRBJ1-2	TGTGCCAGCAGTGAGACCCTTAACTATGGCTACACCTTC	CASSETLNYGYTF
TRBV5-1	-	few	TRBJ1-1	TGCGCCAGCAGCTTGCAGACACTCATGAACACTGAAGCTTTCTTT	CASSLQTLMNTEAFF
TRBV5-8	TRBD2	-	TRBJ2-2	TGTGCCAGCAGCTTGGGACTAGCGGAGGTCGCGAACACCGGGGAGCTGTTTTTT	CASSLGLAEVANTGELFF
TRBV6-5	-	-	TRBJ2-7	TGTGCCAGCAGTTACTCGTCAGGGTTCTCCTGGTCCGAGCAGTACTTC	CASSYSSGFSWSEQYF
TRBV5-4	-	many	TRBJ2-7	TGTGCCAGCAGCTTGGGGACATTAGTGGCCTACGAGCAGTACTTC	CASSLGTLVAYEQYF
TRBV5-1	TRBD1	-	TRBJ2-2	TGCGCCAGCAGCCACCGGGACAGGGGCGCCGGGGAGCTGTTTTTT	CASSHRDRGAGELFF
TRBV20-1	TRBD1	-	TRBJ2-7	TGCAGTGGGCTAAATCGACAGGGGACACCCTACGAGCAGTACTTC	CSGLNRQGTPYEQYF
TRBV10-3	-	-	TRBJ2-1	TGTGCCACCGCACTGGCTGACGGTGAGCAGTTCTTC	CATALADGEQFF
TRBV29-1	-	-	TRBJ1-1	TGCAGCGTGATGATAGGCAACGTTGAAGCTTTCTTT	CSVMIGNVEAFF
TRBV20-1	-	many	TRBJ2-3	TGCAGTGCTAGAGGCTTGAATACGCAGTATTTT	CSARGLNTQYF
TRBV13	-	few	TRBJ1-1	TGTGCCAGCAGCTTAGAGAGGACCTTAACCACTGAAGCTTTCTTT	CASSLERTLTTEAFF
TRBV20-1	-	many	TRBJ1-1	TGCAGTGCTAGAGATCCACGGACACCTATAGTGTCTGAAGCTTTCTTT	CSARDPRTPIVSEAFF
TRBV3-1	TRBD1	-	TRBJ1-1	TGTGCCAGCAGCCGCACGACAGGGGACCTTGAAGCTTTCTTT	CASSRTTGDLEAFF
TRBV19	TRBD1	many	TRBJ1-1	TGTGCCAGTAGTCGACAGGGGGGAATGGAAACTGAAGCTTTCTTT	CASSRQGGMETEAFF
TRBV2	-	many	TRBJ2-7	TGTGCCAGCAGTCGGGGCCAAACATTCAGCGAGCAGTACTTC	CASSRGQTFSEQYF
TRBV11-3	TRBD1	-	TRBJ1-1	TGTGCCAGCAGCTTGAGGGGGCAGGTCACTGAAGCTTTCTTT	CASSLRGQVTEAFF
TRBV27	TRBD2	-	TRBJ2-1	TGTGCCAGCAACGGGGGGTTCTACAATGAGCAGTTCTTC	CASNGGFYNEQFF
TRBV30	-	-	TRBJ2-3	TGTGCCTGGAGTGTCCAGGGAGATACGCAGTATTTT	CAWSVQGDTQYF
TRBV7-9	TRBD1	few	TRBJ1-1	TGTGCCAGCAGCTCCCCGGACAGGGTGAACACTGAAGCTTTCTTT	CASSSPDRVNTEAFF
TRBV4-3	TRBD1	-	TRBJ1-1	TGCGCCAGCAGCCGAGATCCCCAGGGGGGCCGGGTAGTTATCACTGAAGCTTTCTTT	CASSRDPQGGRVVITEAFF
TRBV7-6	TRBD1	few	TRBJ1-1	TGTGCCAGCAGCAAGGGACAGGGGAGCACTGAAGCTTTCTTT	CASSKGQGSTEAFF
TRBV19	TRBD1	many	TRBJ1-2	TGTGCCAGTAGGACAGGGGGCGCGGGTGGCTACACCTTC	CASRTGGAGGYTF
TRBV29-1	-	-	TRBJ2-7	TGCAGCGCCTCGGGTCAGCCCTACGAGCAGTACTTC	CSASGQPYEQYF